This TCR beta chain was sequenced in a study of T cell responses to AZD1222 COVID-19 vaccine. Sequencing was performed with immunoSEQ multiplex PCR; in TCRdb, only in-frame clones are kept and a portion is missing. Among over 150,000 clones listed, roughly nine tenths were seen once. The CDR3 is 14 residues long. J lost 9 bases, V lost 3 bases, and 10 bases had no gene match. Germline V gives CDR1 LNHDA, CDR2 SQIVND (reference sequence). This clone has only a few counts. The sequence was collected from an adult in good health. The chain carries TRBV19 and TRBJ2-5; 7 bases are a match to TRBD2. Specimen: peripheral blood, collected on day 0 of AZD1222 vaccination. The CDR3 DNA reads TGTGCCAGTAGTATCACGGGGGGTCATCGAGCCCAGTACTTC. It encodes CASSITGGHRAQYF.